This T cell receptor (beta chain) was captured by sequencing in a study of prognosis after radiotherapy for stage I lung cancer (dated by TCRdb to the early 2020s). Study-level background: About 20 stage I NSCLC patients were enrolled in Nanjing, China, between 2018 and 2019. The patients included fourteen who had newly diagnosed primary stage I lung tumors, along with roughly 5 others who had oligometastatic NSCLC after their primary tumor had been surgically resected. All patients were regarded as medically inoperable, because of comorbidities in about a dozen patients and refusal of surgery in roughly seven patients. The cohort comprised roughly 13 men and a handful of women with a median age of around 73 years, ranging from roughly 50 to 84 years. Tumor histology was squamous cell carcinoma in more than 5 patients and adenocarcinoma in about a dozen. SBRT was delivered in 3 to 5 fractions with a biologically effective dose of at least 100 Gy, and image-guided IMRT or VMAT was used for delivery. In every patient, SBRT was given without any concurrent therapy. After SBRT, distant metastases developed in about 20% of the 19 patients at a median of approximately seven months, while the remaining 15 patients had no significant progression. Peripheral blood TCR beta repertoires were profiled in stage I NSCLC patients before and after stereotactic body radiotherapy, and the study then linked these repertoires to distant failure. The study sequenced 38 blood samples from some 19 patients, one before and one after SBRT per patient.

All patients had node-negative disease on CT and PET/CT, and none had a history of other malignancies or prior chemotherapy or radiotherapy. At each of two time points, six milliliters of peripheral venous blood were collected into EDTA tubes. Ficoll-Paque Plus density-gradient centrifugation was used to isolate PBMCs. Right after collection, samples were kept at -80 degrees C until analysis. Results and caveats for the whole study, not just this receptor: Unique TCR clone counts fell after SBRT (median 10,088 before versus several thousand after; Wilcoxon paired P=0.011). No determination of tumor specificity was made for expanded TCR clones. Post-SBRT Shannon entropy and its change from baseline were lower in patients who developed distant metastases; baseline Shannon entropy was not associated with metastases. Differences by metastasis status were reportedly seen in TRBV and TRBJ usage frequencies, involving two V genes at baseline and, after SBRT, under 10 V genes and two J genes. The study was limited by its small cohort and short follow-up, and the findings require independent validation. None of the reported P values were adjusted for multiple comparisons.

From a lookup of the germline V gene, CDR1 and CDR2 are MNHGY and SVAAGI. The V end loses 3 bases and the J end loses 7 bases, and a stretch of 8 bases separates them. From the cysteine through the phenylalanine, the CDR3 covers 12 amino acids. CDR3 DNA is the only sequence kept; it has 36 bases, read in frame from the first base. This clonotype was picked up a small number of times. The antigen this receptor binds is unknown. This is likely an artifact of a read error, given a far larger clone one base away. Two rounds of multiplex PCR were used to amplify the TCR beta CDR3 region from genomic DNA. In the first PCR round, primers specific to each TRBV and TRBJ gene were used, and the primer sequences were filed in Chinese patent CN105087789A. Universal primers were used in the second PCR round. The Roche High Pure PCR Template Preparation Kit was used to extract genomic DNA from the frozen PBMCs. Libraries were sequenced paired-end with 151 bp reads on an Illumina HiSeq 3000. From the authors' description of their analysis: CutAdapt was used to remove raw reads lacking the multiplex PCR primer sequences. High-quality paired reads were merged into contigs with PEAR. MiXCR assigned TRB V, D and J gene segments to each contig by aligning to reference sequences. To remove sequencing errors, CDR3 sequences were clustered according to base quality and sequence similarity. Shannon entropy normalized by the natural log of productive TCR sequence number was used as the measure of diversity. Clonality was defined as one minus Shannon entropy divided by the natural log of the number of unique clonotypes. The Youden index of ROC curves was used to select progression-free survival cut-offs for repertoire metrics, and analyses were performed in R 3.5.3. TCRdb reran the public reads through fastp at Q25 and MiXCR, keeping productive beta chains. A single entry per CDR3 protein holds the most common genes and DNA from its merged rows. The V and J calls and clone size are TCRdb's, not the authors'. The sample records 22,000 or so distinct CDR3 sequences, approximately 45% of which are singletons. The ten top clones hold 30% to 40% of the sample.

Sequences were derived from PBMCs, sampled before or after stereotactic body radiation therapy (not recorded which). The source of this sequence is a donor aged 50 or older with non-small cell lung cancer. The chain is made from TRBV6-9 and TRBJ2-3; the D gene assignment is ambiguous. The nucleotides read TGTGCCAGCAGTTACATGGGGTATACGCAGTATTTT. Its protein product is CASSYMGYTQYF.